The present T cell receptor beta chain was sequenced within a study of CD8 T cells in ankylosing spondylitis. MiXCR was run by TCRdb on the 5' RACE reads, yielding one entry per CDR3 protein. The sample yields about 140,000 distinct CDR3 sequences, about 7.3% seen once. Study-level points and caveats: A motif of 7 or 8 highly homologous TCR beta variants was seen as apparently characteristic of ankylosing spondylitis blood. According to the report, clones linked to the disease were significantly enriched in matched synovial fluid samples taken from ankylosing spondylitis patients. CD8+ by phenotype, disease-linked clones were relatively rare in peripheral blood.

V was clipped by 3 bases and J by 6 bases, with 15 bases between them. The CDR3 covers 15 residues. Germline V gives CDR1 MNHNS, CDR2 SASEGT. This clonotype has only a few counts. Its antigen is undetermined. The J gene is TRBJ1-5, the V gene TRBV6-1; D is perhaps TRBD1 (6 bases). The clonotype originates from a female donor with ankylosing spondylitis or in good health (not recorded which). The sequencing sample was made of blood, either unsorted or a sorted T cell fraction (not recorded which). Here the CDR3 DNA reads TGTGCCAGCAGTGACAGGGGACTGGTAAGTCAGCCCCAGCATTTT. As protein: CASSDRGLVSQPQHF.